The present T cell receptor beta chain was sequenced within a study of cytomegalovirus exposure and HLA in healthy donors (dated 2017 in TCRdb). At the level of the whole study: According to an earlier analysis of 587 of the donors, about 179 million T cells yielded 117 million unique TCR beta sequences and more than 250 Gb of sequence data. A later analysis re-examined previously published TCR beta repertoires from 600 to 700 donors and added high-resolution HLA genotyping to investigate patterns of TCR occurrence. The study used immunosequencing to profile the T cell repertoires of around 600 subjects and linked those repertoires to cytomegalovirus serostatus. Every discovery cohort repertoire had been produced on one sequencing platform. The genetic ancestry cluster associated with self-reported Caucasian donors included 65% to 90% of the roughly 400 genotyped donors. Donor age, sex, ethnicity and CMV serostatus were compiled together with the repertoire data. An earlier analysis of approximately 640 of the donors applied high-throughput TCR beta sequencing to assess whether each TCR beta V gene segment acted as functional or pseudogenic. About 310 gigabases of sequencing data and around 87 million unique TCR sequences were included in an early release covering under 650 HLA-typed donors. The later analysis used no new phenotypic data to find candidate immune exposures, relying instead on TCR beta sequences and their occurrence across donors. Typing coverage varied by locus: roughly 629-640 donors for A, B, C, DRB1 and DQB1; about 520 for DQA1; over 600 for DPA1; roughly 450 for DPB1. Both class I and class II loci were covered by HLA typing, at four-digit resolution. Four or five DR-DQ haplotypes were handled as single units for association and clustering because linkage in the cohort was strong. The study was designed to test whether signatures of past pathogen exposure could be identified by cataloging public T cell receptors. Besides the first cohort of around 670 subjects, a separate validation cohort made up of 120 different subjects was used. To predict cytomegalovirus infection status, the study combined high-throughput TCR immunosequencing, statistical association of individual TCRs with disease status, and machine learning. Among around 400 genotyped donors of the cohort, an average of around 250,000 unique TCR beta nucleotide sequences was sequenced per donor, of which 15% to 20% were non-productive. In a later genetic analysis, genome-wide SNP genotypes for about three fifths of the 666 donors were used, and that subset was treated as a discovery cohort. Paper-wide results and their limitations: In a later analysis, HLA-associated TCR beta chains were found to be more clonally expanded and to have lower generation probabilities than equally common non-associated chains. A total of fewer than 200 TCR beta chains were listed by the study as associated with cytomegalovirus. The cohort was sequenced for TCR beta chains only, and without alpha or paired-chain data the features that could be detected were limited. CMV serostatus was the only immune exposure information available for the cohort. Roughly uniform sequencing depth across donors was assumed in presence/absence analyses, although this assumption may not hold. The classifier was reported to diagnose cytomegalovirus status with high specificity and sensitivity in both the original and validation cohorts. Because counts were too low, 15 or so rarely observed V segments, including chromosome 9 orphons, were excluded from the earlier analysis of 587 of the donors. V-gene and J-gene trimming of TCR beta chains was associated with a missense DCLRE1C variant in a later genetic analysis, and the association was replicated in an independent cohort. In an earlier analysis of some 500 of the donors, most TCR beta V segments were observed in productive rearrangements about 87% or about 30% of the time, broadly matching IMGT annotations. According to the authors, the approach could potentially be generalized to other disease states and immunological phenotypes. A later analysis found that TCR association rates varied across HLA loci, with DRB1 alleles showing the most associated TCRs and HLA-C alleles the fewest. Compared with the approximately 600-donor mean, donors in an Asian-associated ancestry cluster had fewer N-insertions in productive TCRs, according to a later genetic analysis. A further reported finding was that TCR beta sequences accurately predicted the HLA-A and HLA-B alleles for most subjects in the first cohort. Linkage disequilibrium might explain the correlated functional status among segregating V segments, but an unknown experimental factor could not be excluded. Because some donors lacked HLA typing at each locus, the association tests relied only on the typed subset. Most TCR sequences were seen in very few donors, while some public TCRs were found in many individuals. In vitro tests confirmed that three of the cytomegalovirus-associated TCR beta chains recognize cytomegalovirus antigens. The sequencing pipeline was judged likely to have produced a cluster of highly shared sequence variants as a technical artifact. A later analysis associated 16,951 TCR beta sequences with specific HLA alleles at a false discovery rate of 0.05. Because the 87-base-pair reads could not distinguish some IMGT-functional V segments, including TRBV6-2 and TRBV6-3, those segments were excluded. When HLA alleles, especially DR and DQ, strongly co-occurred, TCR associations were difficult to assign to individual alleles. Several of the top co-occurrence clusters appeared to be linked to parvovirus B19, influenza, CMV and Epstein-Barr virus, according to a later analysis. A later analysis found that most CMV-associated TCR beta chains appeared HLA-restricted, with HLA associations seemingly driven largely by CMV exposure.

V loses 5 bases at its end and J loses 4 bases; junction bases beyond the gene matches: 5. From a lookup of the germline V gene (reference sequence), CDR1 and CDR2 are SEHNR and FQNEAQ. Including the terminal cysteine and phenylalanine, the CDR3 comprises 14 residues. Left in the record is the CDR3 DNA by itself, 42 bases read in frame from the first base. Receptor libraries were prepared by the immunoSEQ multiplex PCR assay. For the multiplex PCR, a mixture combining 60 forward primers for TCR Vbeta segments and 13 reverse primers for TCR Jbeta segments was used. The CDR3 region of rearranged TCR beta genes was amplified from genomic DNA by a multiplex PCR assay. The amplified TCR beta libraries were sequenced on the Illumina HiSeq System as 87-base-pair reads. Regarding the original processing steps: Across the 700 or so repertoires, a later analysis counted approximately 83 million unique TCR beta chains, roughly 11 million of which were shared by at least two donors. A nearest-neighbor algorithm error-corrected the raw reads and collapsed the reads into unique sequences, merging closely related sequences to remove PCR and sequencing errors. To assign V, D and J gene segments, CDR3 sequences were aligned to IMGT reference sequences. For a sequence to be retained, a match of at least six nucleotides to both a V gene segment and a J gene segment was required. A rearrangement was called productive if the CDR3 had no stop codons and remained in frame with V and J, and every other rearrangement was called non-productive. CDR3 was defined by IMGT convention, running from the second conserved V-encoded cysteine to the conserved J-encoded phenylalanine. The earlier analysis of fewer than 750 of the donors excluded sequences that lacked an unambiguous match to a single V gene segment. In an earlier analysis of some 590 of the donors, V segments were called functional above 56.7% productive rearrangements and were called segregating when the between-donor standard deviation exceeded 5%. A statistical classification framework was built to diagnose cytomegalovirus status from the catalog of TCR beta chain sequences. In a later analysis, TCR nucleotide sequences were compared against IMGT/GENE-DB human TR gene sequences so that V and J genes could be assigned. In a later analysis, CDR3 sequences and most-parsimonious VDJ recombination scenarios were assigned using the TCRdist pipeline. A later analysis defined each TCR beta chain by its CDR3 amino acid sequence plus V-gene family, and excluded reads lacking a unique V-gene family. In a later analysis, 500 to 700 highly shared, low-generation-probability nucleotide sequences were removed to address suspected cross-contamination and a sequencing artifact. In a later analysis, a clonal expansion index for each public chain was calculated from normalized within-repertoire ranks of inferred template counts. Generation probabilities in a later analysis came from a VDJ recombination model fitted to out-of-frame rearrangements, and those results were checked against IGoR. In a later analysis, hypergeometric tests were used to score TCR-TCR, TCR-HLA and TCR-CMV co-occurrence, with a repertoire-size bias correction applied to TCR pairs. False discovery rates were estimated in a later analysis by permuting HLA or CMV assignments 20 times. In a later analysis, co-occurring TCRs were grouped using DBSCAN, and TCRdist sequence similarity was added for clustering within HLA-allele-positive subsets. Co-occurrence clustering excluded repertoires with fewer than 30,000 or more than 120,000 public chains, plus five with anomalous nucleotide sharing. TCRdb provides this immuneACCESS table in a form limited to in-frame rearrangements. Some clones are lacking; in checked studies, under half of them reflect an unresolved V gene, and why the rest are absent is not known. V, J and clone size are those of that table, while D and trimming were read from the DNA. The sample table lists roughly 80,000 clones, 60% to 70% of them with a count of one. The top ten constitute approximately 5.8% of the sample.

The cohort comprised some 730 healthy bone marrow donors. At the time of sampling, all cohort members were nominally healthy, though unrecorded immune exposures were likely present. The donor tested CMV seropositive, placing the donor among the 250 to 300 seropositive members of the cohort. A peripheral blood sample was collected from each donor, and TCR beta sequencing was performed on peripheral blood mononuclear cells. The Qiagen DNeasy Blood Extraction Kit was used to extract genomic DNA from the blood cell samples. A word on this clone: Its antigen target is currently unknown. The record has no base qualities; no much larger clone is one base away.

The chain is encoded by TRBV7-9 joined to TRBJ2-5, and TRBD1 aligns with 9 junction nucleotides. The source of this sequence is a man aged 25-45 years in good health and CMV-seropositive. Sequenced input: PBMCs. The CDR3 reads CASSSRDRAETQYF. The DNA sequence follows: TGTGCCAGCAGCAGCCGGGACAGGGCAGAGACCCAGTACTTC.